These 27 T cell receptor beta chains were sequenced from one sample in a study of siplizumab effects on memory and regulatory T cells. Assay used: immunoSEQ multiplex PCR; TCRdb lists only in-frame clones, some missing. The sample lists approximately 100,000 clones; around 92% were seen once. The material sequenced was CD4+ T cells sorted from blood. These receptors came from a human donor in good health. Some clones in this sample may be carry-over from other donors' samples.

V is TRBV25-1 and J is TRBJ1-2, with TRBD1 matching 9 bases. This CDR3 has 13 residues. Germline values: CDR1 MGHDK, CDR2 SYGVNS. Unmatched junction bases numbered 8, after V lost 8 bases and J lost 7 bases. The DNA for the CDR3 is TGTGCCAGCGAGAGACAGGGGGTGGGTGGCTACACCTTC. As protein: CASERQGVGGYTF.

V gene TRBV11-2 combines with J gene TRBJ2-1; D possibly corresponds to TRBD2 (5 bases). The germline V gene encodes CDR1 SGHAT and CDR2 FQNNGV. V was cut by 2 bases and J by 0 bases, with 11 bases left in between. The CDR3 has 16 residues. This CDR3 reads CASSLLASSSYNEQFF. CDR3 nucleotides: TGTGCCAGCAGCTTATTAGCGTCTAGCTCCTACAATGAGCAGTTCTTC.

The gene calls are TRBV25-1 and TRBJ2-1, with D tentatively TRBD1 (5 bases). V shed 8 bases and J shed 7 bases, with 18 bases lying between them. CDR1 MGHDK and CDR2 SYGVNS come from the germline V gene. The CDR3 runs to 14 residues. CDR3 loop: CASQTKQKGNEQFF. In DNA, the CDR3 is TGTGCCAGCCAAACCAAGCAGAAGGGGAATGAGCAGTTCTTC.

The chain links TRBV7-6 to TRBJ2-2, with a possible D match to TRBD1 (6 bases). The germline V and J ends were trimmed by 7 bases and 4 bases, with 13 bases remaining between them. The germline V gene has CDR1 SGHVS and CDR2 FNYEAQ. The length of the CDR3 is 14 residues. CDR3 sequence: CASTKQGITGELFF. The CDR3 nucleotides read TGTGCCAGCACGAAACAGGGAATCACCGGGGAGCTGTTTTTT.

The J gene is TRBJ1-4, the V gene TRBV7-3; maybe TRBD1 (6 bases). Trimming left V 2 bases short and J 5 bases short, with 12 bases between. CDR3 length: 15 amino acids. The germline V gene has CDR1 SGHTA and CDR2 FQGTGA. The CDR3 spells CASSLSGGPNEKLFF. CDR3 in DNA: TGTGCCAGCAGCTTATCCGGGGGCCCAAATGAAAAACTGTTTTTT.

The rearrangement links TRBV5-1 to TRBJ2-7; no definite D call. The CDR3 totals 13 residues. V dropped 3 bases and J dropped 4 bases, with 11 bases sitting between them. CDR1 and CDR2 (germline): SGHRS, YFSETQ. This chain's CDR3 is CASSSRTDYEQYF. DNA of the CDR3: TGCGCCAGCAGCTCCCGGACGGATTACGAGCAGTACTTC.

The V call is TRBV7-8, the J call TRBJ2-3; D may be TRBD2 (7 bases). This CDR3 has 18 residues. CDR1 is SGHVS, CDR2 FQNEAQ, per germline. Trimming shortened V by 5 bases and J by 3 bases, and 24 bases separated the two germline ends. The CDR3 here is CASSARARGREPTDTQYF. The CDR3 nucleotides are TGTGCCAGCAGCGCTAGAGCTCGGGGGCGGGAGCCAACAGATACGCAGTATTTT. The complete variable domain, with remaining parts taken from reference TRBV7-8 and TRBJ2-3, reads GAGVSQSPRYKVAKRGQDVALRCDPISGHVSLFWYQQALGQGPEFLTYFQNEAQLDKSGLPSDRFFAERPEGSVSTLKIQRTQQEDSAVYLCASSARARGREPTDTQYFGPGTRLTVL.

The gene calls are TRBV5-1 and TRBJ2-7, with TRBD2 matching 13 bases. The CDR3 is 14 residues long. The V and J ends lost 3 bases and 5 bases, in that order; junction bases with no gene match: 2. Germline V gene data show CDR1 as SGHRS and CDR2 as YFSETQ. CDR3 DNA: TGCGCCAGCAGCTGGACTAGCGGGAGAGACGAGCAGTACTTC. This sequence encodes CASSWTSGRDEQYF.

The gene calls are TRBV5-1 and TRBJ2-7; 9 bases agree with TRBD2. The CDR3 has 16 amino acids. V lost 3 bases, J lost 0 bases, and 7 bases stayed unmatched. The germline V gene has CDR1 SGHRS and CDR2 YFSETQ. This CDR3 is CASSYGGTSLSYEQYF. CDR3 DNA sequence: TGCGCCAGCAGCTATGGGGGGACTAGCCTCTCCTACGAGCAGTACTTC.

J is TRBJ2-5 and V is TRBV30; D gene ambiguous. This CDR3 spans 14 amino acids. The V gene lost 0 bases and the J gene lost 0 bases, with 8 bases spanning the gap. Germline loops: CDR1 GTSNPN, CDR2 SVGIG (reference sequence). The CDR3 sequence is CAWSVGTYQETQYF. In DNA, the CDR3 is TGTGCCTGGAGTGTCGGTACCTACCAAGAGACCCAGTACTTC.

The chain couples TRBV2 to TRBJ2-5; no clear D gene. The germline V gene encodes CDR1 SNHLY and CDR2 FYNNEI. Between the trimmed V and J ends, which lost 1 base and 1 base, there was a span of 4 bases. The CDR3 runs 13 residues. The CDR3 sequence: CASSEDSQETQYF. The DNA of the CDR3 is TGTGCCAGCAGTGAAGACAGCCAAGAGACCCAGTACTTC.

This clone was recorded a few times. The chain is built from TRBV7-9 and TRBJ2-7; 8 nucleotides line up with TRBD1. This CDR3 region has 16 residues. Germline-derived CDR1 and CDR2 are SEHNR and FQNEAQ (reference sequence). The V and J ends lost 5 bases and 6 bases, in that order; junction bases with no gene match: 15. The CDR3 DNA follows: TGTGCCAGCAGCCAGGCCCTCCGGACAGGGACCCCCGAGCAGTACTTC. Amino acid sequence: CASSQALRTGTPEQYF.

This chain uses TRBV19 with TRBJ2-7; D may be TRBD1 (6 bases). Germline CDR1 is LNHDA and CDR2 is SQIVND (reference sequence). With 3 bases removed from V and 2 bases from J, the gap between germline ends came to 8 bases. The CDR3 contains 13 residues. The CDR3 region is CASSITGTYEQYF. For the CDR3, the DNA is TGTGCCAGTAGTATTACAGGGACCTACGAGCAGTACTTC.

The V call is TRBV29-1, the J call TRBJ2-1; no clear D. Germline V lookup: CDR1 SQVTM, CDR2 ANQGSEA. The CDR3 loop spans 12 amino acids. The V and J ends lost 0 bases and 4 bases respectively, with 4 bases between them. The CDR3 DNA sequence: TGCAGCGTTGAAGACGGTTACAATGAGCAGTTCTTC. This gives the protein CSVEDGYNEQFF.

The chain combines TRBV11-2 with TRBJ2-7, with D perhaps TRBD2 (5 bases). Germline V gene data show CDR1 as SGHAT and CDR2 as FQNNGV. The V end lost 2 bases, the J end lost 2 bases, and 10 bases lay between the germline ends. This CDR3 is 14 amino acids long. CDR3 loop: CASSLSPGTYEQYF. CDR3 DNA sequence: TGTGCCAGCAGCTTAAGTCCGGGGACCTACGAGCAGTACTTC.

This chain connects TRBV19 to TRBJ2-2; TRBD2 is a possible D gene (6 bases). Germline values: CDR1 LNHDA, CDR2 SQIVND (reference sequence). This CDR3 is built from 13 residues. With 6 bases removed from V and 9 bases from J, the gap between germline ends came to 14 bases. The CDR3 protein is CASSLKLARELFF. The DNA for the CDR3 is TGTGCCAGTAGCTTGAAACTAGCCCGGGAGCTGTTTTTT.

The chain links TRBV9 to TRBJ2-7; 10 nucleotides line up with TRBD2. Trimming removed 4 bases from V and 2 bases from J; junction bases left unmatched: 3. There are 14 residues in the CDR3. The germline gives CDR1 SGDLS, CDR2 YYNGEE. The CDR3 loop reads CASSKGLAAYEQYF. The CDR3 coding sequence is TGTGCCAGCAGCAAAGGACTAGCGGCCTACGAGCAGTACTTC.

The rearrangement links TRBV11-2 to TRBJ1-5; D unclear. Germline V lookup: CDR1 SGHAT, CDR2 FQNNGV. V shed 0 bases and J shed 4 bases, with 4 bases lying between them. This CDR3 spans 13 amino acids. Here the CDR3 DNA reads TGTGCCAGCAGCTTAGAACAAAATCAGCCCCAGCATTTT. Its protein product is CASSLEQNQPQHF. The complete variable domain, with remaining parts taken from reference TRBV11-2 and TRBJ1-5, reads EAGVAQSPRYKIIEKRQSVAFWCNPISGHATLYWYQQILGQGPKLLIQFQNNGVVDDSQLPKDRFSAERLKGVDSTLKIQPAKLEDSAVYLCASSLEQNQPQHFGDGTRLSIL.

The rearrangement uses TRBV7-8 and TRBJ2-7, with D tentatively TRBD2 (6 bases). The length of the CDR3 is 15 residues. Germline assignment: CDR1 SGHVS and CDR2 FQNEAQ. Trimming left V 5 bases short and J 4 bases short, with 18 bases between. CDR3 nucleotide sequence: TGTGCCAGCAGCGCAAGAAGACTAGTCGCTTACGAGCAGTACTTC. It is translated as CASSARRLVAYEQYF. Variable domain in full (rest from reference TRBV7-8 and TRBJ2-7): GAGVSQSPRYKVAKRGQDVALRCDPISGHVSLFWYQQALGQGPEFLTYFQNEAQLDKSGLPSDRFFAERPEGSVSTLKIQRTQQEDSAVYLCASSARRLVAYEQYFGPGTRLTVT.

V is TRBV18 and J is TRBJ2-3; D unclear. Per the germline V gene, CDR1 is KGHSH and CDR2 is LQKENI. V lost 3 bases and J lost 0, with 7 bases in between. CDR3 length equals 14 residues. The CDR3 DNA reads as TGTGCCAGCTCACCGGCAGCTAGCACAGATACGCAGTATTTT. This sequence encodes CASSPAASTDTQYF.

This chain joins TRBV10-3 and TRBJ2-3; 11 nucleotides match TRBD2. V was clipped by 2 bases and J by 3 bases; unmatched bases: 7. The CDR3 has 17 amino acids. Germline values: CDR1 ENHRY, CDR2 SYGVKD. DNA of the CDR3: TGTGCCATCAGTGAGCGTACTAGCGGGAGAAAGACAGATACGCAGTATTTT. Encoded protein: CAISERTSGRKTDTQYF.

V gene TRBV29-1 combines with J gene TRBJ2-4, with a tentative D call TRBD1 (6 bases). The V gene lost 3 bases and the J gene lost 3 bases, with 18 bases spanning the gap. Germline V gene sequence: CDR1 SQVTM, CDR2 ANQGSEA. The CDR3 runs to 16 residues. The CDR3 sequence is CSVDRPGGADKNIQYF. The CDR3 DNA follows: TGCAGCGTTGATAGGCCTGGGGGCGCGGACAAAAACATTCAGTACTTC.

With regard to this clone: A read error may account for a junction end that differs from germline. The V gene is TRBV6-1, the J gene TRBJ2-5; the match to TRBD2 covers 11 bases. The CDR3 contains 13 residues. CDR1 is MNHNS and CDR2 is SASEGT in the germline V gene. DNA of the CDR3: TGTGCCAGCAGTGGTTACCCGGGACTAGCGGCCGACTTC. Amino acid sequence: CASSGYPGLAADF.

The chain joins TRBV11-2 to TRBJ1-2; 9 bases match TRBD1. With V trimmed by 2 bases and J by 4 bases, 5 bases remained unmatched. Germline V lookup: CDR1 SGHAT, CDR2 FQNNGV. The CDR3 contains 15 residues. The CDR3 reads CASSLTGGTGYGYTF. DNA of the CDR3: TGTGCCAGCAGCTTAACAGGGGGCACCGGCTATGGCTACACCTTC.

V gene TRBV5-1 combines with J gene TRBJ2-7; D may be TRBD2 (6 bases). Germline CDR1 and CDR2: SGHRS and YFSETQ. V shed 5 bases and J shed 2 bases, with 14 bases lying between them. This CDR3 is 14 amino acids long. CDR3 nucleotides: TGCGCCAGCAGTTCGTACGGAGGGACCTACGAGCAGTACTTC. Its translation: CASSSYGGTYEQYF. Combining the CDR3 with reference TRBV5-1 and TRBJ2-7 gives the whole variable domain KAGVTQTPRYLIKTRGQQVTLSCSPISGHRSVSWYQQTPGQGLQFLFEYFSETQRNKGNFPGRFSGRQFSNSRSEMNVSTLELGDSALYLCASSSYGGTYEQYFGPGTRLTVT.

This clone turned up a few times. The CDR3 reads CAWSRGGDTEAFF. CDR3 coding DNA: TGTGCCTGGAGCAGGGGAGGTGACACTGAAGCTTTCTTT. This chain connects TRBV30 to TRBJ1-1; D possibly corresponds to TRBD1 (6 bases). From germline, CDR1 is GTSNPN and CDR2 SVGIG (reference sequence). The CDR3 covers 13 residues. V lost 3 bases and J lost 3, with 11 bases in between.

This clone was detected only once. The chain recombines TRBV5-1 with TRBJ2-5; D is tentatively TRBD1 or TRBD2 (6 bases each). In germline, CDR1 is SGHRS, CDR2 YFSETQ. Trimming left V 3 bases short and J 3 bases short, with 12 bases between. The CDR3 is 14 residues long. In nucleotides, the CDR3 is TGCGCCAGCAGCTGGGGGGCCAGGGAAGAGACCCAGTACTTC. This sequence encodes CASSWGAREETQYF.